Presented here are 9 T cell receptor beta chains from one specimen sequenced in a study of shared clonotypes between healthy human individuals. This table comes from immunoSEQ multiplex PCR, and its TCRdb copy is limited to in-frame clones, with some not included. The sample has under 2.5 million clones, about 90% seen once. Source material: naive CD4+ T cells from PBMCs. Specified subset: CD45RA+ positively selected. These receptors originate from a man in his late teens or twenties in good health. Some clones in this sample may be carry-over from other donors' samples.

This clone appeared once. The chain's CDR3 is CASSPNLPYGYTF. Written as DNA, the CDR3 is TGTGCCAGCAGCCCCAATCTACCCTATGGCTACACCTTC. V is TRBV6-5 and J is TRBJ1-2; D call uncertain. V dropped 6 bases and J dropped 4 bases, with 12 bases sitting between them. The CDR3 extends over 13 amino acids. Germline V gene data show CDR1 as MNHEY and CDR2 as SVGAGI.

J is TRBJ1-1 and V is TRBV28; 10 bases align to TRBD1. From germline, CDR1 is MDHEN and CDR2 SYDVKM. The CDR3 totals 12 residues. With V trimmed by 3 bases and J by 12 bases, 4 bases remained unmatched. The CDR3 coding sequence is TGTGCCAGCAGTTTGGGACAGGGGTTAACTTTCTTT. Translated, it gives CASSLGQGLTFF.

Comment on this clone: The same CDR3 can be traced to other DNA sequences in this sample. The chain has TRBV28 and TRBJ2-7, with 7 nucleotides matching TRBD1. Germline-derived CDR1 and CDR2 are MDHEN and SYDVKM. V dropped 6 bases and J dropped 0; count of bases not matched to a gene: 5. The CDR3 loop spans 14 amino acids. The CDR3 protein is CASSRTGSSYEQYF. CDR3 coding DNA: TGTGCCAGCAGCCGGACAGGATCCTCCTACGAGCAGTACTTC. Complete variable domain (other parts from reference TRBV28 and TRBJ2-7): DVKVTQSSRYLVKRTGEKVFLECVQDMDHENMFWYRQDPGLGLRLIYFSYDVKMKEKGDIPEGYSVSREKKERFSLILESASTNQTSMYLCASSRTGSSYEQYFGPGTRLTVT.

This clone was seen once. The chain joins TRBV7-2 to TRBJ1-5; a weak D match, TRBD1 (5 bases). The germline V gene has CDR1 SGHTA and CDR2 FQGNSA. V lost 3 bases and J lost 8, with 17 bases in between. CDR3 length equals 15 residues. CDR3 sequence: CASSFRDRNVEPQHF. CDR3 DNA sequence: TGTGCCAGCAGCTTCCGGGACCGAAACGTGGAGCCCCAGCATTTT.

The chain has TRBV13 and TRBJ1-5, with 7 bases matching TRBD1. The junction had 4 bases not matched to a gene; V was cut back by 3 bases and J by 2 bases. Germline V gene data show CDR1 as PRHDT and CDR2 as FYEKMQ (reference sequence). The CDR3 loop spans 15 amino acids. The CDR3 region has the DNA TGTGCCAGCAGCTTCGCAGGGGGACGCAATCAGCCCCAGCATTTT. Translation: CASSFAGGRNQPQHF.

The rearrangement joins TRBV2 to TRBJ2-7, with 10 bases fitting TRBD1. The CDR3 is 14 residues long. Germline CDR1 SNHLY, CDR2 FYNNEI. V was clipped by 4 bases and J by 6 bases; unmatched bases: 6. CDR3 loop: CASSGGTGDGEQYF. CDR3 DNA: TGTGCCAGCAGTGGGGGGACAGGGGACGGCGAGCAGTACTTC.

Only one count was recorded for this clone. J is TRBJ2-3 and V is TRBV29-1, with TRBD1 matching 8 bases. The CDR3 loop spans 15 amino acids. Germline V gene data show CDR1 as SQVTM and CDR2 as ANQGSEA. V dropped 7 bases and J dropped 2; count of bases not matched to a gene: 11. The CDR3 protein is CSALDGRGPTDTQYF. The CDR3 DNA follows: TGCAGCGCTCTAGACGGCAGGGGGCCCACAGATACGCAGTATTTT.

The chain combines TRBV28 with TRBJ1-2; D is possibly TRBD1 (6 bases). V lost 5 bases and J 8 bases, leaving 18 bases between the germline ends. Germline-derived CDR1 and CDR2 are MDHEN and SYDVKM. The CDR3 is 14 amino acids. CDR3 amino acids: CASSQPSGAEGYTF. The CDR3, as DNA: TGTGCCAGCAGTCAACCATCGGGGGCGGAGGGCTACACCTTC.

The V and J genes are TRBV4-2 and TRBJ1-1, with D perhaps matching TRBD1 (5 bases). Looked up from germline, CDR1 is LGHNA and CDR2 is YNFKEQ. Trimming pared 1 base from V and 4 bases from J, leaving 16 bases between. The CDR3 is 16 amino acids. The CDR3 bases are TGTGCCAGCAGCCAAGTTTCGCAGGGTTCGGGCACTGAAGCTTTCTTT. The encoded protein is CASSQVSQGSGTEAFF.